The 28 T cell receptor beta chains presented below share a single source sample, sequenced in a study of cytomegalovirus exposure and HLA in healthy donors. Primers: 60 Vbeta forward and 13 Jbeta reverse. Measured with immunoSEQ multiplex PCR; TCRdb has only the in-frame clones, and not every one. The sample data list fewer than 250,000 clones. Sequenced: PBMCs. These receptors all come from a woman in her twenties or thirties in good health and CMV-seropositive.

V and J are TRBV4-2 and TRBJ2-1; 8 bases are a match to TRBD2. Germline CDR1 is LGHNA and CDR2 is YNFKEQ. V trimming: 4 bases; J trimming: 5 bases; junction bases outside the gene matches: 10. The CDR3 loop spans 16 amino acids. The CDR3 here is CASSPLSGVSDNEQFF. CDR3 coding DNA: TGTGCCAGCAGCCCCCTTAGCGGGGTATCAGACAATGAGCAGTTCTTC.

The CDR3 reads CASGRPGQGAQETQYF. In DNA form, the CDR3 reads TGTGCCAGCGGACGACCGGGACAGGGTGCGCAAGAGACCCAGTACTTC. The chain combines TRBV9 with TRBJ2-5; 9 bases agree with TRBD1. CDR1 and CDR2 from the germline V gene are SGDLS and YYNGEE. Trimming removed 7 bases from V and 2 bases from J; junction bases left unmatched: 12. This CDR3 is built from 16 residues. The full variable domain, with the rest looked up from reference TRBV9 and TRBJ2-5, is DSGVTQTPKHLITATGQRVTLRCSPRSGDLSVYWYQQSLDQGLQFLIQYYNGEERAKGNILERFSAQQFPDLHSELNLSSLELGDSALYFCASGRPGQGAQETQYFGPGTRLLVL.

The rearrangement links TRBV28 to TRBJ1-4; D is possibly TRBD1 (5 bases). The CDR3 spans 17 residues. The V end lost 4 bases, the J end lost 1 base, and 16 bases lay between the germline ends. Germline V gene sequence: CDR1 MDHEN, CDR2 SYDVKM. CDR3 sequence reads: CASSSAGTGVTNEKLFF. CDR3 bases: TGTGCCAGCAGTTCGGCAGGGACTGGGGTAACTAATGAAAAACTGTTTTTT.

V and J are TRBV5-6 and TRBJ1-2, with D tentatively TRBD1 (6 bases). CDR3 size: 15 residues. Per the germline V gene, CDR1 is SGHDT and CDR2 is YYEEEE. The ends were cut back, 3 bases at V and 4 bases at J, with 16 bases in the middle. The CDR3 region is CASSSQAGAVYGYTF. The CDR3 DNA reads TGTGCCAGCAGCTCCCAGGCGGGGGCAGTCTATGGCTACACCTTC. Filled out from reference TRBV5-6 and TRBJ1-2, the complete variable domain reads DAGVTQSPTHLIKTRGQQVTLRCSPKSGHDTVSWYQQALGQGPQFIFQYYEEEERQRGNFPDRFSGHQFPNYSSELNVNALLLGDSALYLCASSSQAGAVYGYTFGSGTRLTVV.

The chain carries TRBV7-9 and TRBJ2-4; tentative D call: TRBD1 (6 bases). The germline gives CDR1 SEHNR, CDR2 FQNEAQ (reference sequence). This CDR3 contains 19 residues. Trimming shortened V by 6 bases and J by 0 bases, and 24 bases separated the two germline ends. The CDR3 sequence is CASSKSWTVPILAKNIQYF. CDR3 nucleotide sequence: TGTGCCAGCAGTAAGTCCTGGACAGTTCCAATACTAGCCAAAAACATTCAGTACTTC.

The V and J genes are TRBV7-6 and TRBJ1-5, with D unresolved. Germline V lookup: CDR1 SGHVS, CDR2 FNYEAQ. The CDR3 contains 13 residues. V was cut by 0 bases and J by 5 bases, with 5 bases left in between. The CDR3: CASSLAEDQPQHF. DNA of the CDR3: TGTGCCAGCAGCTTAGCGGAGGATCAGCCCCAGCATTTT.

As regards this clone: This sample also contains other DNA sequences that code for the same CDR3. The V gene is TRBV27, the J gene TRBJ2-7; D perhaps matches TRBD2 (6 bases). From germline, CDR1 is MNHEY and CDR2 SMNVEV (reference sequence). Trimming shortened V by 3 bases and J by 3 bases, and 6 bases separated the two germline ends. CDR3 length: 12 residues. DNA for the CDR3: TGTGCCAGCAGTTTGGGGGGCTACGAGCAGTACTTC. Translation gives CASSLGGYEQYF.

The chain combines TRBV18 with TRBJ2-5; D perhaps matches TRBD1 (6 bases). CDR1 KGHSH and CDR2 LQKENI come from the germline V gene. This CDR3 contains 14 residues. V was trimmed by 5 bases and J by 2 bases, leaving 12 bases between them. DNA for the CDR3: TGTGCCAGCTCAGCTCAGGGGCTGCAAGAGACCCAGTACTTC. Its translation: CASSAQGLQETQYF.

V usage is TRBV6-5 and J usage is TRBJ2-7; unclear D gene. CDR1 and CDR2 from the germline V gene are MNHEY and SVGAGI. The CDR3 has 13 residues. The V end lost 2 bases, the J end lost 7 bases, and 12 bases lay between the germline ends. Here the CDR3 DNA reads TGTGCCAGCAGTTACGCCATTTCCAGGGAGCAGTACTTC. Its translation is CASSYAISREQYF.

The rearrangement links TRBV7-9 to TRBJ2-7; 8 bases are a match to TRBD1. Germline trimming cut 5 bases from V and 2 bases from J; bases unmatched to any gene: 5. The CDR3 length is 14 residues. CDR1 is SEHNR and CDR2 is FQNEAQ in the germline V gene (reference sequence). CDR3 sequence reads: CASSTDRGTYEQYF. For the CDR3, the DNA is TGTGCCAGCAGCACCGACAGGGGAACCTACGAGCAGTACTTC.

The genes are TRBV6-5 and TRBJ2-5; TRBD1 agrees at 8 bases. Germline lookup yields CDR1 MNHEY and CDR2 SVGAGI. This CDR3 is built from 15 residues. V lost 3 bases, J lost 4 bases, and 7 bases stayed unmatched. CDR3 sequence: CASSYRGQGGETQYF. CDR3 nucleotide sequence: TGTGCCAGCAGTTATAGAGGACAGGGCGGAGAGACCCAGTACTTC.

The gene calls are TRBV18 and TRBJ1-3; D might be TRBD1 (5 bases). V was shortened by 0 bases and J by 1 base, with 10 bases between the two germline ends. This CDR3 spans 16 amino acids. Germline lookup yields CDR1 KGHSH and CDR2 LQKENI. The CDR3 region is CASSPPFGGSGNTIYF. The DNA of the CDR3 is TGTGCCAGCTCACCACCGTTCGGGGGATCTGGAAACACCATATATTTT.

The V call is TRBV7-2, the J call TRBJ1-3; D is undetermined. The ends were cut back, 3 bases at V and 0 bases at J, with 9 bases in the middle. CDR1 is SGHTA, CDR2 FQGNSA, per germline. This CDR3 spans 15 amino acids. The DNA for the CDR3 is TGTGCCAGCAGCTTCTTCAGAAACTCTGGAAACACCATATATTTT. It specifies CASSFFRNSGNTIYF.

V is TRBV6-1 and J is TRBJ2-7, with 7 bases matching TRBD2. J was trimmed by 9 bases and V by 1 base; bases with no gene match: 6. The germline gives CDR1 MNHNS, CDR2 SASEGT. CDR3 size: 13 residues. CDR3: CASSEGEGRRQYF. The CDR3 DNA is TGTGCCAGCAGTGAAGGGGAGGGGCGGAGGCAGTACTTC.

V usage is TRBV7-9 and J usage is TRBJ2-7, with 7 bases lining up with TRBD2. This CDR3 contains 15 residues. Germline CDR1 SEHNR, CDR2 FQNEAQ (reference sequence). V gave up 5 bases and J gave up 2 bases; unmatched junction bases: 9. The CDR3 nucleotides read TGTGCCAGCAGCCGTCCTGGGGGGAGGGCCTACGAGCAGTACTTC. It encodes CASSRPGGRAYEQYF.

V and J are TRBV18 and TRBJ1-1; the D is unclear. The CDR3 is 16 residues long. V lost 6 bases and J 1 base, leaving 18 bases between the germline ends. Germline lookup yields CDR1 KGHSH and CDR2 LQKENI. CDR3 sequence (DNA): TGTGCCAGCTCCCCTCAGGATGACCCGGCGAACACTGAAGCTTTCTTT. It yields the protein CASSPQDDPANTEAFF.

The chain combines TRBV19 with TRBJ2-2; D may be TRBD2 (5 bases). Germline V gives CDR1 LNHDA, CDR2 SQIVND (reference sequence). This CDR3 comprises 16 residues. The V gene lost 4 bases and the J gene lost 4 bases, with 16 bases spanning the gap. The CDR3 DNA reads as TGTGCCAGTAGTACCCTGGTAGGGAGTGGCACCGGGGAGCTGTTTTTT. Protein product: CASSTLVGSGTGELFF.

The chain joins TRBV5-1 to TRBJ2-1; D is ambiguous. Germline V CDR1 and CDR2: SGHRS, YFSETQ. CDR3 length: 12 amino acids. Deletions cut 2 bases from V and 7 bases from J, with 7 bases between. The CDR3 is CASSLTLNEQFF. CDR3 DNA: TGCGCCAGCAGCTTAACTTTGAATGAGCAGTTCTTC.

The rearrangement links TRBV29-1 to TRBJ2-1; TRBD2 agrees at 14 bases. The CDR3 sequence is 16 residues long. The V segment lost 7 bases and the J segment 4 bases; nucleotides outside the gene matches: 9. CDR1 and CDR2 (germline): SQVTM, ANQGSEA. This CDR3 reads CSGRGLAGDRYNEQFF. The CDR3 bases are TGCAGCGGGCGGGGACTAGCGGGAGATCGGTACAATGAGCAGTTCTTC.

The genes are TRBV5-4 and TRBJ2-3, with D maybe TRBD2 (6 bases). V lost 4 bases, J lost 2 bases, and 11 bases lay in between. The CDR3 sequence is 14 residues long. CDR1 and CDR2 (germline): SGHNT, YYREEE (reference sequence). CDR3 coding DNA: TGTGCCAGCAGCCCCCGGACTATCACAGATACGCAGTATTTT. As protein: CASSPRTITDTQYF. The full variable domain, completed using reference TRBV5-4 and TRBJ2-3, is ETGVTQSPTHLIKTRGQQVTLRCSSQSGHNTVSWYQQALGQGPQFIFQYYREEENGRGNFPPRFSGLQFPNYSSELNVNALELDDSALYLCASSPRTITDTQYFGPGTRLTVL.

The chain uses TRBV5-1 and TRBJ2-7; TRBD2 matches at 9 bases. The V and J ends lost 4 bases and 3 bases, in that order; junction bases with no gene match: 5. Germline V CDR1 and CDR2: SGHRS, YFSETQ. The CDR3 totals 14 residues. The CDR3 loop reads CASSTGAGGYEQYF. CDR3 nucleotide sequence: TGCGCCAGCAGCACGGGAGCGGGAGGCTACGAGCAGTACTTC.

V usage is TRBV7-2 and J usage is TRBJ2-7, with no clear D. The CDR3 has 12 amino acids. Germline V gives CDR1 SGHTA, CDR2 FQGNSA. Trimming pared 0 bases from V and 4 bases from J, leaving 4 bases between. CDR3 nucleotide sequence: TGTGCCAGCAGCTTAGCCCAGTACGAGCAGTACTTC. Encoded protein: CASSLAQYEQYF.

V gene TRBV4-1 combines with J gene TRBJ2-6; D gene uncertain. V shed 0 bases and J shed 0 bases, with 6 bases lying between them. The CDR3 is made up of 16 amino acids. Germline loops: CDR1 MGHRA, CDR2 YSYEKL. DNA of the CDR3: TGCGCCAGCAGCCAAGAGCATAGCTCTGGGGCCAACGTCCTGACTTTC. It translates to CASSQEHSSGANVLTF.

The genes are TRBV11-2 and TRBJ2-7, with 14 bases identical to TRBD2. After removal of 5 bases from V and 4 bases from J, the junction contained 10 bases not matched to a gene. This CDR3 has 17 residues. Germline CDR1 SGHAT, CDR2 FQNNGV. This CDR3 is CASSRHGLAGGGYEQYF. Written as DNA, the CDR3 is TGTGCCAGCAGCCGACACGGACTAGCGGGGGGAGGGTACGAGCAGTACTTC. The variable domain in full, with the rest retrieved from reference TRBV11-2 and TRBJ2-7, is EAGVAQSPRYKIIEKRQSVAFWCNPISGHATLYWYQQILGQGPKLLIQFQNNGVVDDSQLPKDRFSAERLKGVDSTLKIQPAKLEDSAVYLCASSRHGLAGGGYEQYFGPGTRLTVT.

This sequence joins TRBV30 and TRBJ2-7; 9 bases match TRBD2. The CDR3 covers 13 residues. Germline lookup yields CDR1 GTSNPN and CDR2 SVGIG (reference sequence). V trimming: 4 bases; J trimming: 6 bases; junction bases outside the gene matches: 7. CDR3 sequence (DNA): TGTGCCTGGACCACGGGACTAGCACGCGAGCAGTACTTC. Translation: CAWTTGLAREQYF.

The CDR3 DNA reads as TGTGCCAGCAGCTTACGCGGGGGGGCCGGCACAGATACGCAGTATTTT. Translating it yields CASSLRGGAGTDTQYF. J is TRBJ2-3 and V is TRBV7-9; 9 positions agree with TRBD2. Germline trimming cut 2 bases from V and 1 base from J; bases unmatched to any gene: 4. The germline CDR1 and CDR2 sequences are SEHNR and FQNEAQ (reference sequence). There are 16 residues in the CDR3.

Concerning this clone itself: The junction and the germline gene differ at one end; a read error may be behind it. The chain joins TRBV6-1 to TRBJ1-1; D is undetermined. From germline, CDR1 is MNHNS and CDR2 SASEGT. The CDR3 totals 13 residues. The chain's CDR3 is CASTERVNTEAFF. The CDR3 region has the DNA TGTGCCAGTACCGAACGGGTGAATACTGAAGCTTTCTTT.

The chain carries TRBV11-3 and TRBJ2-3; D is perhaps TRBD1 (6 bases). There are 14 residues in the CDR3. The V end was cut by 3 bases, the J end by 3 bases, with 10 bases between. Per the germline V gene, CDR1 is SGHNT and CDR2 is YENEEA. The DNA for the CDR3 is TGTGCCAGCAGCTTCGATCAGGGGACAGATACGCAGTATTTT. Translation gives CASSFDQGTDTQYF.